The 30 T cell receptor beta chains below come from one sample, sequenced in a study of CD8 T cells in Susac syndrome. It was with random hexamers that about 0.45 to 1 ug RNA was reverse transcribed. TCRdb independently ran MiXCR on the immunoSEQ multiplex PCR reads; one entry per CDR3 protein. The sample has some 77,000 distinct CDR3 sequences, about 92% seen once. The sample taken for sequencing was CD4+ T cells from PBMCs. These receptors all stem from a human donor with Susac syndrome.

The CDR3 sequence: CASSQDLITPQFF. The CDR3 DNA reads TGTGCCAGCAGCCAAGATCTAATTACTCCCCAGTTCTTC. The V and J genes are TRBV3-1 and TRBJ2-1; no reliable D call. Germline CDR1 LGHDT, CDR2 YNNKEL (reference sequence). The CDR3 consists of 13 residues. The V and J ends lost 0 bases and 13 bases respectively, with 13 bases between them.

The chain has TRBV14 and TRBJ1-4; D ambiguous. V gave up 3 bases and J gave up 5 bases, with 10 bases separating them. Germline V CDR1 and CDR2: SGHDN, FVKESK. CDR3 length: 14 residues. The CDR3 sequence: CASSHGRINEKLFF. The CDR3 nucleotides are TGTGCCAGCAGCCACGGCCGGATAAATGAAAAACTGTTTTTT.

The chain carries TRBV5-1 and TRBJ2-3; 7 positions agree with TRBD1. CDR3 length: 14 residues. V lost 7 bases and J lost 3; bases outside the gene matches: 8. Germline CDR1 SGHRS, CDR2 YFSETQ. CDR3 bases: TGCGCCAGCCGCCCACAGGGGACGACAGATACGCAGTATTTT. Translating gives CASRPQGTTDTQYF.

V and J are TRBV29-1 and TRBJ1-1, with no clear D. Trimming shortened V by 3 bases and J by 2 bases, and 7 bases separated the two germline ends. Per germline, CDR1 SQVTM and CDR2 ANQGSEA. The CDR3 is 12 residues long. CDR3 bases: TGCAGCGTTGAGGCAAGCAACACTGAAGCTTTCTTT. This translates into CSVEASNTEAFF.

This chain connects TRBV6-5 to TRBJ1-2; 8 bases map to TRBD1. CDR1 MNHEY and CDR2 SVGAGI come from the germline V gene. The CDR3 contains 13 residues. The V segment lost 0 bases and the J segment 6 bases; nucleotides outside the gene matches: 0. Written as DNA, the CDR3 is TGTGCCAGCAGTTACTCGGACAGGGATGGCTACACCTTC. This translates into CASSYSDRDGYTF.

The chain joins TRBV18 to TRBJ1-2, with D maybe TRBD1 (5 bases). From germline, CDR1 is KGHSH and CDR2 LQKENI. The CDR3 totals 14 residues. The ends were cut back, 0 bases at V and 3 bases at J, with 8 bases in the middle. The CDR3 protein is CASSPPGRDYGYTF. CDR3 DNA sequence: TGTGCCAGCTCACCACCAGGCAGGGACTATGGCTACACCTTC.

This chain uses TRBV28 with TRBJ2-5; 14 bases fit TRBD2. This CDR3 is 16 amino acids long. Germline-derived CDR1 and CDR2 are MDHEN and SYDVKM. The V and J ends lost 6 bases and 3 bases, in that order; junction bases with no gene match: 6. The CDR3 DNA is TGTGCCAGCAGCCGGACTAGCGGGGGGTCTAAAGAGACCCAGTACTTC. Translated, it gives CASSRTSGGSKETQYF.

The rearrangement links TRBV11-1 to TRBJ2-5; 8 nucleotides agree with TRBD1. The CDR3 covers 14 residues. V lost 6 bases, J lost 1 base, and 4 bases stayed unmatched. The germline V gene has CDR1 SGHAT and CDR2 FQDESV (reference sequence). DNA for the CDR3: TGTGCCAGCAGACGACAGGGGACCCAAGAGACCCAGTACTTC. It specifies CASRRQGTQETQYF.

This sequence joins TRBV3-1 and TRBJ2-5, with 7 bases identical to TRBD1. The V and J ends lost 3 bases and 10 bases, in that order; junction bases with no gene match: 8. The CDR3 contains 13 residues. In germline, CDR1 is LGHDT, CDR2 YNNKEL (reference sequence). The CDR3 region has the DNA TGTGCCAGCAGCCACGAATATCGACAGGGCCAGTACTTC. It translates to CASSHEYRQGQYF.

This chain uses TRBV25-1 with TRBJ1-6; D not certain. CDR3 length: 15 residues. V lost 3 bases and J 9 bases, leaving 15 bases between the germline ends. Per the germline V gene, CDR1 is MGHDK and CDR2 is SYGVNS. The CDR3 region is CASSENGRLGSPLHF. DNA for the CDR3: TGTGCCAGCAGTGAGAATGGGAGACTAGGTTCACCCCTCCACTTT.

V gene TRBV5-1 combines with J gene TRBJ2-5; D gene ambiguous. This CDR3 spans 12 amino acids. Germline V gives CDR1 SGHRS, CDR2 YFSETQ. Trimming left V 7 bases short and J 1 base short, with 8 bases between. The CDR3 DNA is TGCGCCAGCCGATCGGCCCAAGAGACCCAGTACTTC. Translated, it gives CASRSAQETQYF.

The chain couples TRBV28 to TRBJ1-5; D ambiguous. This CDR3 is 18 amino acids long. V dropped 2 bases and J dropped 0 bases, with 17 bases sitting between them. Germline V gene data show CDR1 as MDHEN and CDR2 as SYDVKM. The CDR3 here is CASSLIYSNIDSNQPQHF. DNA for the CDR3: TGTGCCAGCAGTTTAATCTACAGCAATATAGATAGCAATCAGCCCCAGCATTTT. The whole variable domain, remainder taken from reference TRBV28 and TRBJ1-5, is DVKVTQSSRYLVKRTGEKVFLECVQDMDHENMFWYRQDPGLGLRLIYFSYDVKMKEKGDIPEGYSVSREKKERFSLILESASTNQTSMYLCASSLIYSNIDSNQPQHFGDGTRLSIL.

The chain recombines TRBV5-5 with TRBJ2-1, with 8 positions matching TRBD2. With 4 bases clipped from V and 5 bases from J, the junction kept 5 bases outside the gene matches. The CDR3 consists of 14 residues. From germline, CDR1 is SGHKS and CDR2 YYEKEE (reference sequence). CDR3 residues: CASSPGGTNNEQFF. CDR3 in DNA: TGTGCCAGCAGCCCGGGAGGGACCAACAATGAGCAGTTCTTC.

The chain employs TRBV18 and TRBJ2-7; TRBD1 matches 7 bases. V trimming: 3 bases; J trimming: 0 bases; junction bases outside the gene matches: 2. Germline V lookup: CDR1 KGHSH, CDR2 LQKENI. CDR3 length: 14 residues. CDR3 sequence: CASSPGTDSYEQYF. CDR3 coding DNA: TGTGCCAGCTCACCCGGGACAGACTCCTACGAGCAGTACTTC.

This chain uses TRBV18 with TRBJ2-1; D tentatively reads TRBD1 or TRBD2 (5 bases each). The V and J ends lost 1 base and 6 bases respectively, with 16 bases between them. CDR3 length: 16 amino acids. The V gene's germline CDR1 is KGHSH and CDR2 LQKENI. The CDR3, as DNA: TGTGCCAGCTCACCACGGAGCCTAGCTGGGGGCAATGAGCAGTTCTTC. Translated: CASSPRSLAGGNEQFF.

The gene calls are TRBV4-3 and TRBJ2-3; D is possibly TRBD1 (5 bases). CDR3 length: 16 amino acids. The germline V and J ends were trimmed by 3 bases and 2 bases, with 15 bases remaining between them. The V gene's germline CDR1 is LGHNA and CDR2 YSLEER. The CDR3 region is CASSQGFIGATDTQYF. CDR3 DNA: TGCGCCAGCAGCCAGGGTTTTATAGGGGCCACAGATACGCAGTATTTT.

The chain is built from TRBV6-2 or TRBV6-3 and TRBJ1-2; no definite D call. The CDR3 totals 17 residues. V was clipped by 0 bases and J by 2 bases, with 16 bases between them. Germline values: CDR1 MNHEY, CDR2 SVGEGT. CDR3 region: CASSYSNRAGRNYGYTF. DNA for the CDR3: TGTGCCAGCAGTTACTCGAATCGGGCAGGACGAAACTATGGCTACACCTTC.

The chain carries TRBV5-6 and TRBJ2-2; 11 bases match TRBD1. This CDR3 has 15 residues. Per the germline V gene, CDR1 is SGHDT and CDR2 is YYEEEE. The V and J ends lost 5 bases and 7 bases, in that order; junction bases with no gene match: 7. DNA of the CDR3: TGTGCCAGCAGTTCGGACAGGGGGCGCATCGGGGAGCTGTTTTTT. It codes for CASSSDRGRIGELFF.

The V gene is TRBV10-3, the J gene TRBJ2-4; D remains unclear. This CDR3 has 16 residues. Germline V CDR1 and CDR2: ENHRY, SYGVKD. The ends were cut back, 0 bases at V and 2 bases at J, with 11 bases in the middle. Written as DNA, the CDR3 is TGTGCCATCAGTGAGTCGGGGTCACTAACCAAAAACATTCAGTACTTC. Amino acids: CAISESGSLTKNIQYF.

The V call is TRBV6-5, the J call TRBJ1-2; maybe TRBD1 (6 bases). V was clipped by 5 bases and J by 8 bases, with 18 bases between them. CDR3 size: 14 residues. The germline V gene has CDR1 MNHEY and CDR2 SVGAGI. CDR3 DNA: TGTGCCAGCAGTAGGACAGCCTACGCGGGGGGCTACACCTTC. Amino acid sequence: CASSRTAYAGGYTF.

This clonotype was counted once. The chain is built from TRBV20-1 and TRBJ2-7; possible D gene TRBD2, 5 bases. This CDR3 has 14 amino acids. The germline gives CDR1 DFQATT, CDR2 SNEGSKA (reference sequence). Between the trimmed V and J ends, which lost 6 bases and 0 bases, there was a span of 15 bases. The CDR3 coding sequence is TGCAGTGCCAAGACTACGATGAACTCCTACGAGCAGTACTTC. Encoded protein: CSAKTTMNSYEQYF.

This chain connects TRBV3-1 to TRBJ2-7; 11 positions agree with TRBD2. Trimming removed 2 bases from V and 5 bases from J; junction bases left unmatched: 8. Germline CDR1 and CDR2: LGHDT and YNNKEL (reference sequence). There are 16 residues in the CDR3. CDR3 amino acids: CASSQLLAGGPNEQYF. The CDR3 nucleotides are TGTGCCAGCAGCCAACTTTTAGCGGGGGGGCCGAACGAGCAGTACTTC.

Only one count was recorded for this clonotype. The V and J genes are TRBV6-2 or TRBV6-3 and TRBJ2-2; a possible D gene is TRBD2 (5 bases). This CDR3 spans 14 amino acids. V gave up 0 bases and J gave up 6 bases, with 8 bases separating them. Germline lookup yields CDR1 MNHEY and CDR2 SVGEGT. CDR3 sequence: CASSYSRAAGELFF. The CDR3, as DNA: TGTGCCAGCAGTTACTCGAGGGCGGCCGGGGAGCTGTTTTTT.

This chain connects TRBV4-1 to TRBJ2-3, with D tentatively TRBD2 (5 bases). This CDR3 is built from 17 residues. Trimming took 1 base from V and 2 from J, leaving 16 bases between them. Per germline, CDR1 MGHRA and CDR2 YSYEKL. CDR3 sequence reads: CASSQVGRVAPTDTQYF. The CDR3, as DNA: TGCGCCAGCAGCCAAGTAGGGAGAGTAGCCCCCACAGATACGCAGTATTTT.

The genes are TRBV3-1 and TRBJ2-4; no definite D call. Germline V lookup: CDR1 LGHDT, CDR2 YNNKEL (reference sequence). This CDR3 has 16 amino acids. With 0 bases removed from V and 1 base from J, the gap between germline ends came to 10 bases. The CDR3 DNA sequence: TGTGCCAGCAGCCAAGATGGGGAAAGGGCCAAAAACATTCAGTACTTC. Translation gives CASSQDGERAKNIQYF. The whole variable domain, remainder taken from reference TRBV3-1 and TRBJ2-4, is DTAVSQTPKYLVTQMGNDKSIKCEQNLGHDTMYWYKQDSKKFLKIMFSYNNKELIINETVPNRFSPKSPDKAHLNLHINSLELGDSAVYFCASSQDGERAKNIQYFGAGTRLSVL.

V is TRBV20-1 and J is TRBJ2-1, with 8 bases aligning to TRBD2. After removal of 0 bases from V and 7 bases from J, the junction contained 5 bases not matched to a gene. The CDR3 consists of 14 residues. Germline V gene data show CDR1 as DFQATT and CDR2 as SNEGSKA (reference sequence). CDR3 amino acids: CSAREGGGLNEQFF. The DNA of the CDR3 is TGCAGTGCTAGAGAAGGCGGGGGGTTAAATGAGCAGTTCTTC.

The chain recombines TRBV4-3 with TRBJ2-3; 8 positions match TRBD2. In germline, CDR1 is LGHNA, CDR2 YSLEER. This CDR3 region has 16 residues. Trimming took 3 bases from V and 2 from J; bases not matched to a gene: 7. CDR3 region: CASSQGTSGLTDTQYF. The CDR3 DNA reads as TGCGCCAGCAGCCAGGGTACTAGCGGCCTCACAGATACGCAGTATTTT.

The chain couples TRBV5-1 to TRBJ1-4; D is possibly TRBD1 (6 bases). The CDR3 is 13 residues long. Trimming removed 4 bases at V and 6 bases at J, with 10 bases between. Germline lookup yields CDR1 SGHRS and CDR2 YFSETQ. The CDR3 is CASSIRGDEKLFF. CDR3 nucleotide sequence: TGCGCCAGCAGCATCAGGGGAGATGAAAAACTGTTTTTT. Full variable domain (rest looked up from reference TRBV5-1 and TRBJ1-4): KAGVTQTPRYLIKTRGQQVTLSCSPISGHRSVSWYQQTPGQGLQFLFEYFSETQRNKGNFPGRFSGRQFSNSRSEMNVSTLELGDSALYLCASSIRGDEKLFFGSGTQLSVL.

The chain employs TRBV19 and TRBJ1-1; D unclear. The CDR3 extends over 12 amino acids. V lost 1 base and J lost 8, with 8 bases in between. Germline loops: CDR1 LNHDA, CDR2 SQIVND (reference sequence). The CDR3 here is CASSIVEGEAFF. CDR3 nucleotides: TGTGCCAGTAGTATAGTAGAGGGCGAAGCTTTCTTT.

This chain links TRBV9 with TRBJ2-3, with a weak D call TRBD2 (6 bases). The V end was cut by 0 bases, the J end by 4 bases, with 12 bases between. The CDR3 totals 15 residues. Germline values: CDR1 SGDLS, CDR2 YYNGEE. CDR3 sequence: CASSVAGVLSDTQYF. DNA for the CDR3: TGTGCCAGCAGCGTAGCGGGGGTGCTTTCAGATACGCAGTATTTT.